These 24 T cell receptor beta chains were all obtained from the same sample, sequenced in a study of cytomegalovirus exposure and HLA in healthy donors. 60 Vbeta and 13 Jbeta primers were used in PCR. Using immunoSEQ multiplex PCR, the repertoire was profiled, and TCRdb retains in-frame clones only, with some absent. Here the sample spans roughly 100,000 clones, over 75% being singletons. The sample comprised PBMCs. These receptors originate from a man between 60 and 75 years old in good health and CMV-seropositive.

CDR3 loop: CASSVGGGQETQYF. CDR3 nucleotides: TGTGCCAGCAGCGTAGGGGGGGGCCAAGAGACCCAGTACTTC. The rearrangement joins TRBV9 to TRBJ2-5; TRBD2 agrees at 7 bases. The ends lost 0 bases at V and 1 base at J; junction bases unmatched: 0. The CDR3 loop spans 14 amino acids. Germline CDR1 SGDLS, CDR2 YYNGEE.

In this sample, this clone turned up a few times. The chain is built from TRBV5-1 and TRBJ1-1; 8 nucleotides line up with TRBD1. Germline V CDR1 and CDR2: SGHRS, YFSETQ. The CDR3 has 16 residues. With 0 bases clipped from V and 1 base from J, the junction kept 5 bases outside the gene matches. The CDR3 nucleotides read TGCGCCAGCAGCTTGGGGACAGGGAGTTGGAACACTGAAGCTTTCTTT. Amino acid sequence: CASSLGTGSWNTEAFF.

The rearrangement uses TRBV7-2 and TRBJ1-1; possibly TRBD1 for D (6 bases). V lost 6 bases and J 4 bases, leaving 12 bases between the germline ends. The CDR3 covers 13 residues. Germline CDR1 SGHTA, CDR2 FQGNSA. The CDR3 sequence is CASRSSGVTEAFF. The CDR3 coding sequence is TGTGCCAGCAGATCCTCAGGGGTCACTGAAGCTTTCTTT.

The CDR3 protein is CASSLCYRERSNQPQHF. As DNA, the CDR3 is TGTGCCAGCAGCTTGTGCTACAGGGAACGGAGCAATCAGCCCCAGCATTTT. This chain links TRBV21-1 with TRBJ1-5; the table names TRBD1, a call not compared with the DNA. TRBV21-1 is termed a pseudogene. This CDR3 contains 17 residues.

The V call is TRBV18, the J call TRBJ1-5; 7 bases agree with TRBD1. The ends lost 6 bases at V and 4 bases at J; junction bases unmatched: 6. The CDR3 loop spans 14 amino acids. The germline CDR1 and CDR2 sequences are KGHSH and LQKENI. CDR3 sequence reads: CASSQARGNQPQHF. The CDR3 nucleotides read TGTGCCAGCTCCCAAGCCAGGGGGAATCAGCCCCAGCATTTT.

The chain links TRBV2 to TRBJ1-4; TRBD1 agrees at 7 bases. Germline V gene data show CDR1 as SNHLY and CDR2 as FYNNEI. This CDR3 is 15 amino acids long. V was pared by 3 bases and J by 5 bases, with 6 bases of the junction left unmatched. CDR3 sequence reads: CASSEEGAGNEKLFF. The CDR3 coding sequence is TGTGCCAGCAGTGAGGAGGGGGCGGGGAATGAAAAACTGTTTTTT.

The V and J genes are TRBV7-3 and TRBJ2-3, with D tentatively TRBD1 (6 bases). Germline CDR1 reads SGHTA; CDR2 reads FQGTGA. V lost 3 bases and J lost 3, with 7 bases in between. This CDR3 region has 13 residues. The CDR3: CASSLGATDTQYF. The DNA for the CDR3 is TGTGCCAGCAGCTTGGGGGCGACAGATACGCAGTATTTT. Looking up the rest from reference TRBV7-3 and TRBJ2-3 gives the full variable domain: GAGVSQTPSNKVTEKGKYVELRCDPISGHTALYWYRQSLGQGPEFLIYFQGTGAADDSGLPNDRFFAVRPEGSVSTLKIQRTERGDSAVYLCASSLGATDTQYFGPGTRLTVL.

The table lists this clone with a count of one. The V gene is TRBV19, the J gene TRBJ1-2; TRBD1 aligns across 8 bases. V shed 3 bases and J 2 bases; nucleotides not matched to a gene: 5. There are 15 residues in the CDR3. Germline V gene data show CDR1 as LNHDA and CDR2 as SQIVND (reference sequence). In DNA, the CDR3 is TGTGCCAGTAGTATGAACAGGGGGGGAAACTATGGCTACACCTTC. It yields the protein CASSMNRGGNYGYTF.

As regards this clone: Other DNA sequences in the same sample also yield this CDR3. For the CDR3, the DNA is TGTGCCAGCTCACCTAGCGGGGGGTCCACAGATACGCAGTATTTT. Translation gives CASSPSGGSTDTQYF. The chain recombines TRBV18 with TRBJ2-3; 10 nucleotides match TRBD2. The V segment lost 3 bases and the J segment 2 bases; nucleotides outside the gene matches: 2. The CDR3 runs to 15 residues. Germline lookup yields CDR1 KGHSH and CDR2 LQKENI.

The CDR3 protein is CASSWLGQGSYEQYF. CDR3 DNA sequence: TGTGCCAGCAGCTGGTTGGGACAGGGGTCCTACGAGCAGTACTTC. The chain links TRBV7-2 to TRBJ2-7; TRBD1 matches at 10 bases. The CDR3 runs to 15 residues. V lost 4 bases and J lost 1; bases outside the gene matches: 4. The germline V gene has CDR1 SGHTA and CDR2 FQGNSA. The full variable domain, with the rest looked up from reference TRBV7-2 and TRBJ2-7, is GAGVSQSPSNKVTEKGKDVELRCDPISGHTALYWYRQSLGQGLEFLIYFQGNSAPDKSGLPSDRFSAERTGGSVSTLTIQRTQQEDSAVYLCASSWLGQGSYEQYFGPGTRLTVT.

This rearrangement joins TRBV5-1 to TRBJ2-7; possible D gene TRBD2, 6 bases. This CDR3 is built from 13 residues. V lost 0 bases and J lost 5, with 9 bases in between. Germline V CDR1 and CDR2: SGHRS, YFSETQ. DNA for the CDR3: TGCGCCAGCAGCTTGGGCGGGGAGAACGAGCAGTACTTC. It is translated as CASSLGGENEQYF.

The chain couples TRBV27 to TRBJ2-2; tentative D call: TRBD1 (6 bases). Deletions cut 8 bases from V and 4 bases from J, with 17 bases between. The germline V gene has CDR1 MNHEY and CDR2 SMNVEV (reference sequence). The CDR3 covers 15 residues. CDR3 amino acids: CASGWGHIPTGELFF. For the CDR3, the DNA is TGTGCCAGCGGGTGGGGACATATTCCCACCGGGGAGCTGTTTTTT.

Here the CDR3 DNA reads TGTGCCAGCAGTCCTCTTACAGGGAGGGATTCACCCCTCCACTTT. It specifies CASSPLTGRDSPLHF. This chain joins TRBV6-5 and TRBJ1-6, with TRBD1 as a possible D gene (6 bases). Germline values: CDR1 MNHEY, CDR2 SVGAGI. This CDR3 region has 15 residues. V was cut by 5 bases and J by 8 bases, with 16 bases left in between.

The V call is TRBV6-1, the J call TRBJ2-3, with 9 nucleotides matching TRBD1. CDR3 length: 17 amino acids. The junction had 8 bases not matched to a gene; V was cut back by 2 bases and J by 2 bases. The germline V gene has CDR1 MNHNS and CDR2 SASEGT. The CDR3 DNA follows: TGTGCCAGCAGTGAACTCGCCGGGACAGGGATCACAGATACGCAGTATTTT. This encodes CASSELAGTGITDTQYF.

The chain's CDR3 is CASRGTALSGANVLTF. In DNA form, the CDR3 reads TGTGCCAGTAGAGGGACAGCCCTCTCTGGGGCCAACGTCCTGACTTTC. This chain links TRBV19 with TRBJ2-6; 7 bases are shared with TRBD1. J lost 0 bases, V lost 6 bases, and 5 bases had no gene match. Germline values: CDR1 LNHDA, CDR2 SQIVND (reference sequence). The CDR3 extends over 16 amino acids.

This clone turned up a few times. The chain is built from TRBV6-1 and TRBJ1-3, with 10 bases that match TRBD1. The V gene's germline CDR1 is MNHNS and CDR2 SASEGT. V shed 0 bases, J shed 4 bases, and the junction held 3 bases outside the gene matches. CDR3 length equals 16 residues. Here the CDR3 DNA reads TGTGCCAGCAGTGAAGCGGGGACAGGGGCCGGAAACACCATATATTTT. It is translated as CASSEAGTGAGNTIYF.

The genes are TRBV30 and TRBJ1-5; D uncertain. The CDR3 totals 15 residues. Trimming removed 3 bases from V and 0 bases from J, with 12 bases in between. Germline V gene data show CDR1 as GTSNPN and CDR2 as SVGIG (reference sequence). For the CDR3, the DNA is TGTGCCTGGAGCCTAGGGAGTTATAGCAATCAGCCCCAGCATTTT. It specifies CAWSLGSYSNQPQHF.

The chain uses TRBV18 and TRBJ1-1, with 10 nucleotides matching TRBD1. This CDR3 has 16 amino acids. Trimming took 3 bases from V and 7 from J; bases not matched to a gene: 11. Germline V lookup: CDR1 KGHSH, CDR2 LQKENI. The CDR3 loop reads CASSPSGTGVLSEAFF. CDR3 nucleotides: TGTGCCAGCTCACCCTCCGGGACAGGGGTATTGAGTGAAGCTTTCTTT.

DNA of the CDR3: TGTGCCACACAGTTATTATCAGGGATTAACTATGGCTACACCTTC. Translation gives CATQLLSGINYGYTF. This chain joins TRBV6-6 and TRBJ1-2, with D possibly being TRBD1 (5 bases). The V gene lost 10 bases and the J gene lost 1 base, with 19 bases spanning the gap. Germline CDR1 MNHNY, CDR2 SVGAGI (reference sequence). CDR3 length equals 15 residues.

To note about this clone: The junction does not match germline at one end; this may be a read error. This chain joins TRBV7-9 and TRBJ1-1; TRBD1 is a possible D gene (6 bases). Germline CDR1 SEHNR, CDR2 FQNEAQ (reference sequence). CDR3 length: 12 amino acids. The CDR3 protein is CSSSLGASEAFF. In DNA, the CDR3 is TGTTCCAGCAGCTTGGGGGCGTCTGAAGCTTTCTTT.

The chain joins TRBV7-3 to TRBJ2-7, with 7 nucleotides matching TRBD1. CDR3 length: 15 amino acids. V trimming: 2 bases; J trimming: 8 bases; junction bases outside the gene matches: 12. Germline lookup yields CDR1 SGHTA and CDR2 FQGTGA. CDR3: CASSLSGTEPVKQYF. The CDR3 bases are TGTGCCAGCAGCTTATCTGGGACAGAGCCCGTAAAGCAGTACTTC. Based on the CDR3 plus reference TRBV7-3 and TRBJ2-7, the full variable domain is GAGVSQTPSNKVTEKGKYVELRCDPISGHTALYWYRQSLGQGPEFLIYFQGTGAADDSGLPNDRFFAVRPEGSVSTLKIQRTERGDSAVYLCASSLSGTEPVKQYFGPGTRLTVT.

This chain uses TRBV6-6 with TRBJ2-3, with 9 positions matching TRBD2. This CDR3 contains 14 residues. The germline V gene encodes CDR1 MNHNY and CDR2 SVGAGI (reference sequence). Trimming at V came to 4 bases and at J to 8 bases, leaving 7 bases not matched to a gene. DNA for the CDR3: TGTGCCAGCAGTTCCTCTAGCGGGGTCGGTACGCAGTATTTT. Protein product: CASSSSSGVGTQYF.

The J gene is TRBJ2-1, the V gene TRBV7-2; TRBD2 is a possible D gene (5 bases). In germline, CDR1 is SGHTA, CDR2 FQGNSA. V shed 7 bases and J shed 4 bases, with 17 bases lying between them. The CDR3 loop spans 15 amino acids. CDR3 in DNA: TGTGCCAGCACCCCCGCGGGTCTCCGGTACAATGAGCAGTTCTTC. Translated, it gives CASTPAGLRYNEQFF.

The genes are TRBV13 and TRBJ2-1; D gene unclear. Germline V gene sequence: CDR1 PRHDT, CDR2 FYEKMQ (reference sequence). Deletions cut 1 base from V and 15 bases from J, with 10 bases between. The CDR3 has 11 amino acids. The CDR3 protein is CASSLEIERFF. In DNA form, the CDR3 reads TGTGCCAGCAGCTTAGAGATTGAGAGGTTCTTC.